This T cell receptor beta chain was documented in a study of CD8 T cell repertoires and HIV-1 epitope variants. Study at large: Controls included no peptide, Ebola AY9 epitope, and a CMV, EBV, flu pool.

V was pared by 1 base and J by 15 bases, with 16 bases between. The length of the CDR3 is 13 residues. In germline, CDR1 is MNHNS, CDR2 SASEGT. Using immunoSEQ multiplex PCR, the repertoire was profiled, and TCRdb retains in-frame clones only, with some absent. The sample contains about 95,000 clones, 70% to 75% of which appear only once. This TCR came from a male donor with HIV. The rearrangement links TRBV6-1 to TRBJ2-4; D is undetermined. The sequenced material came from uncultured baseline CD8+ T cells from peripheral blood mononuclear cells (PBMCs). Here the CDR3 DNA reads TGTGCCAGCAGTGAAGTACTGAGGCAGACCTTGTACTTC. Translated, it gives CASSEVLRQTLYF.